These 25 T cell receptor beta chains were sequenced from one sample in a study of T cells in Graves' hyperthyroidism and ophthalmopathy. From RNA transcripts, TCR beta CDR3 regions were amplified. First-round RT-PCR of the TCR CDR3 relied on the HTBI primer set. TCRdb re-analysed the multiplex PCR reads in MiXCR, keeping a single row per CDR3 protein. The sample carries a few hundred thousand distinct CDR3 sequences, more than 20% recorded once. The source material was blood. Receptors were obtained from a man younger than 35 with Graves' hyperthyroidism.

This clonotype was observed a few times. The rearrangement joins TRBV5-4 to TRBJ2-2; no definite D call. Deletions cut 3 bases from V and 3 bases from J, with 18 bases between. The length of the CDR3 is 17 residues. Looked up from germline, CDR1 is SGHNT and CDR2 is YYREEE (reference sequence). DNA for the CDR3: TGTGCCAGCAGCTCATACGGGCCCCTAGGCGACACCGGGGAGCTGTTTTTT. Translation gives CASSSYGPLGDTGELFF.

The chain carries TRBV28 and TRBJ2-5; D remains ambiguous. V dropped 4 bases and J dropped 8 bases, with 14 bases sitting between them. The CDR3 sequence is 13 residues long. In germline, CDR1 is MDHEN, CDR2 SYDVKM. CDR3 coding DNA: TGTGCCAGCAGTTCCGCCCCCGAAGGAACCCAGTACTTC. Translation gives CASSSAPEGTQYF.

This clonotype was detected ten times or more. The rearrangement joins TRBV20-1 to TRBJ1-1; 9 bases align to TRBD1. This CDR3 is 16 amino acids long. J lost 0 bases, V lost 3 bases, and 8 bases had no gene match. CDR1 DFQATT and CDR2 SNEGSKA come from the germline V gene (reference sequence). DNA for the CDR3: TGCAGTGCTAGCGATCGGAGACAGGGGGTGAACACTGAAGCTTTCTTT. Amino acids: CSASDRRQGVNTEAFF.

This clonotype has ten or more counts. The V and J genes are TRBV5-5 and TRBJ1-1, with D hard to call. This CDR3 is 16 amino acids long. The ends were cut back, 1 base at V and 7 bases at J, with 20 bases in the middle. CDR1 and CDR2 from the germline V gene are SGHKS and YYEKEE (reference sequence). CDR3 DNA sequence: TGTGCCAGCAGCTTGCTGTATCCCCTAGGCCTAAATGAAGCTTTCTTT. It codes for CASSLLYPLGLNEAFF.

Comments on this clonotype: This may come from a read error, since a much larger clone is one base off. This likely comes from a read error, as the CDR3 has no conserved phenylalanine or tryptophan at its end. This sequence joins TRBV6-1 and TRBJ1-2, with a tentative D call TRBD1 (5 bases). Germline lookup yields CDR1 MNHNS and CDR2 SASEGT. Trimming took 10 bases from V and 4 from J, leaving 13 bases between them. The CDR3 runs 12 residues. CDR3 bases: TGTGCCACTAGGGGTTTGAGCTATGGCTACACCCTC. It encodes CATRGLSYGYTL.

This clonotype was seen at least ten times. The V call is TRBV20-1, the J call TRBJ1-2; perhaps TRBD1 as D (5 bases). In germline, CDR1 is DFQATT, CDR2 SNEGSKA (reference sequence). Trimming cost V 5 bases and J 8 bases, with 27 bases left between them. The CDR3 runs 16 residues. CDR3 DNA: TGCAGTGCTCAGACCCCGGGGGGGGGAGACCCCAGGGGCTACACCTTC. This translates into CSAQTPGGGDPRGYTF.

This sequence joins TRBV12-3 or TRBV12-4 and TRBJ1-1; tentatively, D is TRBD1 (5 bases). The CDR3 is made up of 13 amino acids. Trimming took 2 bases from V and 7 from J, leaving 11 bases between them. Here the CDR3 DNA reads TGTGCCAGCAGTTTAAGGGGTATAGATGAAGCTTTCTTT. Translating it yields CASSLRGIDEAFF.

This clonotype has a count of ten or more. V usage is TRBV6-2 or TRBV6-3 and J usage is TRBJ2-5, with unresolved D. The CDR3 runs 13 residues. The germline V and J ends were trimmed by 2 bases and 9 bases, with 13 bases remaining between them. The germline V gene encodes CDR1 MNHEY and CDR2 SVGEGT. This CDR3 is CASSYEAVLAQYF. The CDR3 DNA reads TGTGCCAGCAGTTACGAGGCAGTGTTGGCCCAGTACTTC.

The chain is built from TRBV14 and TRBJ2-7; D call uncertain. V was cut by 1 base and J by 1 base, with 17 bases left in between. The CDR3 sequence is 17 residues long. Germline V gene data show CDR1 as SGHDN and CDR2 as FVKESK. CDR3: CASSQGGPGQASYEQYF. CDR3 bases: TGTGCCAGCAGCCAAGGAGGCCCAGGTCAGGCGTCCTACGAGCAGTACTTC.

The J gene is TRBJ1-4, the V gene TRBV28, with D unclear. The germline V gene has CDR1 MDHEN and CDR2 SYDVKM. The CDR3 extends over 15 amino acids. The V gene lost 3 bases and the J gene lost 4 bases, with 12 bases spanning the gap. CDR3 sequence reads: CASSFRRRFNEKLFF. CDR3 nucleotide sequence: TGTGCCAGCAGTTTCAGACGGCGGTTTAATGAAAAACTGTTTTTT.

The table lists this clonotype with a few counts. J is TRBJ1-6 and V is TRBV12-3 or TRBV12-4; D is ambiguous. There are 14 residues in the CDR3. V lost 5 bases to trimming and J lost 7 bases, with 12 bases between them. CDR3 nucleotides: TGTGCCAGCAGTGGACGGGCTAAGAATTCACCCCTCCACTTT. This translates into CASSGRAKNSPLHF.

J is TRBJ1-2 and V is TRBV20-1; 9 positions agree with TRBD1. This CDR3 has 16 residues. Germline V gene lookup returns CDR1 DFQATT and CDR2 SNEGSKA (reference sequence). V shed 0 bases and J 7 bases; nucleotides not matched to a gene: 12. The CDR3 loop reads CSARDWTGAGYGGYTF. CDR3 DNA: TGCAGTGCTAGAGACTGGACAGGGGCTGGGTATGGTGGCTACACCTTC.

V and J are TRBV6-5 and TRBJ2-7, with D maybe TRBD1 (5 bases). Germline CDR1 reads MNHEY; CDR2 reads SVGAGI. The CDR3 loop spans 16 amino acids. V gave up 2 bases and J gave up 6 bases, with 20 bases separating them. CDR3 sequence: CASSYPAWGRKGEQYF. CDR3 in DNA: TGTGCCAGCAGTTACCCCGCCTGGGGCAGAAAGGGCGAGCAGTACTTC.

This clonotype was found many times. The CDR3 bases are TGCGCCAGCAGCTTGGGGGGCAGAGTGAACACTGAAGCTTTCTTT. Translated: CASSLGGRVNTEAFF. This chain uses TRBV5-1 with TRBJ1-1, with D possibly matching TRBD1 (5 bases). V was trimmed by 0 bases and J by 0 bases, leaving 9 bases between them. From germline, CDR1 is SGHRS and CDR2 YFSETQ. The length of the CDR3 is 15 residues. The full variable domain, its missing parts supplied by reference TRBV5-1 and TRBJ1-1, is KAGVTQTPRYLIKTRGQQVTLSCSPISGHRSVSWYQQTPGQGLQFLFEYFSETQRNKGNFPGRFSGRQFSNSRSEMNVSTLELGDSALYLCASSLGGRVNTEAFFGQGTRLTVV.

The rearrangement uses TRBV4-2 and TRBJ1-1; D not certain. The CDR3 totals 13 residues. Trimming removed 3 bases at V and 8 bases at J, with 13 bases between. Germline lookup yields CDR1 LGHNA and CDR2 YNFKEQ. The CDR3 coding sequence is TGTGCCAGCAGCCAGGCGGACCGCATAGAAGCTTTCTTT. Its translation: CASSQADRIEAFF.

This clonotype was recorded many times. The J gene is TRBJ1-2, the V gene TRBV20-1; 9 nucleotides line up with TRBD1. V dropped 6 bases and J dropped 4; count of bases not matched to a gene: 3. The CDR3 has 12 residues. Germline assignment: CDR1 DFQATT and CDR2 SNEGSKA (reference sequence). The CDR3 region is CSARTGAYGYTF. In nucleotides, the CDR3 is TGCAGTGCCCGGACAGGGGCCTATGGCTACACCTTC.

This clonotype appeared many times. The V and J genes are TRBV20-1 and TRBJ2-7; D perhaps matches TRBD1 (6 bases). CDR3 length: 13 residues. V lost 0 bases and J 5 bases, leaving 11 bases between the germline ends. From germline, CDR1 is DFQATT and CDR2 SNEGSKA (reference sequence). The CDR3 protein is CSAREGALHEQYF. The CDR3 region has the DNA TGCAGTGCTAGAGAGGGGGCCCTCCACGAGCAGTACTTC.

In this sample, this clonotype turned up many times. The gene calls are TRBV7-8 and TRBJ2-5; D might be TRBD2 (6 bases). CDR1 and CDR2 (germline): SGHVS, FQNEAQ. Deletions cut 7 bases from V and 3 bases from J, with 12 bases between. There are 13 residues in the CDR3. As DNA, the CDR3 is TGTGCCAGCACAGTACGGGGGAAAGAGACCCAGTACTTC. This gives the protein CASTVRGKETQYF.

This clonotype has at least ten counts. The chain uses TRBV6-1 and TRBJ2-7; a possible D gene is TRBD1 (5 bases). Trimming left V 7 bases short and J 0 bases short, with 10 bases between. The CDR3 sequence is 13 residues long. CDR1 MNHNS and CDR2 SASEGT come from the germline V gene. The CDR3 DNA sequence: TGTGCCAGCACATCCAGGGACTCCTACGAGCAGTACTTC. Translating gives CASTSRDSYEQYF.

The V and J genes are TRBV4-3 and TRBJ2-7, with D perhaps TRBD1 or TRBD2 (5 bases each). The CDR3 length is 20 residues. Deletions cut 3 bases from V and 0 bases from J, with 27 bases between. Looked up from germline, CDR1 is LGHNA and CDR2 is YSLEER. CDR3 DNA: TGCGCCAGCAGCCACCTAAGGCCGGGACCGCTCTCTCCTAGCTCCTACGAGCAGTACTTC. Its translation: CASSHLRPGPLSPSSYEQYF.

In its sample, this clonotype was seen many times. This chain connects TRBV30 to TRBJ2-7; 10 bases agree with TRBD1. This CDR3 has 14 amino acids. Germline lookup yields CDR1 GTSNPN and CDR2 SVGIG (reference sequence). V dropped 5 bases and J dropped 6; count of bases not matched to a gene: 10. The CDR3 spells CAWPGQGTFGEQYF. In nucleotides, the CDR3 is TGTGCCTGGCCGGGACAGGGGACCTTCGGCGAGCAGTACTTC.

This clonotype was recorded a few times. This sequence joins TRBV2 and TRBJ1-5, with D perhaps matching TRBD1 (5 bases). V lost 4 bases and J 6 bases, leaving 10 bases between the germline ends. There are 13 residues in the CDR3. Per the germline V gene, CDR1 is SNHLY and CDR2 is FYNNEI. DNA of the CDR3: TGTGCCAGCAGTGGCAGGGACGGTCAGCCCCAGCATTTT. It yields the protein CASSGRDGQPQHF. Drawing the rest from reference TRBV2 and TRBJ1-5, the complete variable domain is EPEVTQTPSHQVTQMGQEVILRCVPISNHLYFYWYRQILGQKVEFLVSFYNNEISEKSEIFDDQFSVERPDGSNFTLKIRSTKLEDSAMYFCASSGRDGQPQHFGDGTRLSIL.

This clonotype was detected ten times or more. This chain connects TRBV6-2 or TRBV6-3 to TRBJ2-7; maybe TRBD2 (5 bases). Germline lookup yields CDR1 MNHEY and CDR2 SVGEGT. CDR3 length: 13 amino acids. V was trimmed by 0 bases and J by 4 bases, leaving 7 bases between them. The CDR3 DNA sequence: TGTGCCAGCAGTTACTCTTGGACTTACGAGCAGTACTTC. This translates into CASSYSWTYEQYF.

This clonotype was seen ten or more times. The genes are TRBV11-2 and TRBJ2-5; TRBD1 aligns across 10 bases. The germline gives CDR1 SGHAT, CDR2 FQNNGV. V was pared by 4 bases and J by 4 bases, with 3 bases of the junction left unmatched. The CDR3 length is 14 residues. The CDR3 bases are TGTGCCAGCAGCTATGGACAGGGGGTAGAGACCCAGTACTTC. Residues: CASSYGQGVETQYF.

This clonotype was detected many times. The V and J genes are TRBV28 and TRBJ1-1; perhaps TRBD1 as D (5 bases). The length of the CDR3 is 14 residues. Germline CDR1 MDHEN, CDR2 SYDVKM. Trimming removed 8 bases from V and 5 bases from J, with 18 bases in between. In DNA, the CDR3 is TGTGCCAGCGTAATTTGGGAGGGGAAGACTGAAGCTTTCTTT. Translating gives CASVIWEGKTEAFF.